A single sample gave rise to the 15 T cell receptor beta chains below, sequenced in a study of OX40 agonist ivuxolimab in advanced cancers. Measured with immunoSEQ multiplex PCR; TCRdb has only the in-frame clones, and not every one. The table has approximately 59,000 clones, over 70% seen once. Sequenced here: CD4+ or CD8+ T cells sorted from blood, sampled in a trial of the OX40 agonist ivuxolimab. These receptors all come from an adult with an advanced solid tumor such as melanoma, head and neck, liver or kidney cancer.

The chain combines TRBV6-1 with TRBJ2-7; D remains ambiguous. Germline-derived CDR1 and CDR2 are MNHNS and SASEGT. The V gene lost 2 bases and the J gene lost 2 bases, with 7 bases spanning the gap. CDR3 size: 13 residues. For the CDR3, the DNA is TGTGCCAGCAGTGAATTAGATACCTACGAGCAGTACTTC. As protein: CASSELDTYEQYF.

The rearrangement links TRBV5-1 to TRBJ2-3; 9 bases align to TRBD1. Germline V lookup: CDR1 SGHRS, CDR2 YFSETQ. There are 15 residues in the CDR3. V lost 4 bases, J lost 4 bases, and 7 bases stayed unmatched. CDR3 residues: CASSPGQGLADTQYF. In nucleotides, the CDR3 is TGCGCCAGCAGCCCGGGACAGGGCTTAGCAGATACGCAGTATTTT. Full variable domain (outside the CDR3, taken from reference TRBV5-1 and TRBJ2-3): KAGVTQTPRYLIKTRGQQVTLSCSPISGHRSVSWYQQTPGQGLQFLFEYFSETQRNKGNFPGRFSGRQFSNSRSEMNVSTLELGDSALYLCASSPGQGLADTQYFGPGTRLTVL.

The chain recombines TRBV28 with TRBJ2-5, with 7 positions matching TRBD2. The V and J ends lost 5 bases and 5 bases, in that order; junction bases with no gene match: 8. CDR3 length: 14 amino acids. Germline V CDR1 and CDR2: MDHEN, SYDVKM. This CDR3 is CASSQSSGIETQYF. Here the CDR3 DNA reads TGTGCCAGCAGTCAATCCAGCGGGATTGAGACCCAGTACTTC. The full variable domain, completed using reference TRBV28 and TRBJ2-5, is DVKVTQSSRYLVKRTGEKVFLECVQDMDHENMFWYRQDPGLGLRLIYFSYDVKMKEKGDIPEGYSVSREKKERFSLILESASTNQTSMYLCASSQSSGIETQYFGPGTRLLVL.

The chain recombines TRBV29-1 with TRBJ1-4; D is uncertain. This CDR3 has 11 amino acids. CDR1 and CDR2 (germline): SQVTM, ANQGSEA. V lost 3 bases and J lost 5, with 4 bases in between. CDR3 amino acids: CSVDQNEKLFF. In DNA form, the CDR3 reads TGCAGCGTTGACCAGAATGAAAAACTGTTTTTT.

This chain joins TRBV28 and TRBJ1-5; D is uncertain. This CDR3 has 12 amino acids. V lost 7 bases and J lost 14, with 18 bases in between. The germline V gene has CDR1 MDHEN and CDR2 SYDVKM. The CDR3 region has the DNA TGTGCCAGCACCTCCCCCGGCCGGGAAAAGCATTTT. Amino acid sequence: CASTSPGREKHF.

This chain links TRBV30 with TRBJ1-2; D not resolved. CDR3 length equals 12 residues. V was cut by 1 base and J by 4 bases, with 7 bases left in between. From germline, CDR1 is GTSNPN and CDR2 SVGIG (reference sequence). The CDR3 bases are TGTGCCTGGAGTGCAAGGATCTATGGCTACACCTTC. Protein: CAWSARIYGYTF.

The rearrangement joins TRBV10-2 to TRBJ2-7; possible D gene TRBD2, 5 bases. Germline V gene data show CDR1 as WSHSY and CDR2 as SAAADI. The CDR3 is 15 amino acids. V was shortened by 5 bases and J by 2 bases, with 16 bases between the two germline ends. The CDR3 sequence is CASSRAGEVAYEQYF. The CDR3 DNA sequence: TGCGCCAGCAGTCGGGCCGGGGAAGTAGCCTACGAGCAGTACTTC.

The chain joins TRBV14 to TRBJ2-7, with TRBD1 matching over 7 bases. This CDR3 region has 15 residues. With 2 bases clipped from V and 3 bases from J, the junction kept 7 bases outside the gene matches. The germline gives CDR1 SGHDN, CDR2 FVKESK. The DNA of the CDR3 is TGTGCCAGCAGCCAACCCGGGGCAGGGGGCTACGAGCAGTACTTC. Translated: CASSQPGAGGYEQYF.

The chain carries TRBV6-5 and TRBJ1-1, with TRBD1 matching over 7 bases. Germline trimming cut 4 bases from V and 9 bases from J; bases unmatched to any gene: 8. Germline CDR1 and CDR2: MNHEY and SVGAGI. This CDR3 is 13 amino acids long. The chain's CDR3 is CASSSEKGQKAFF. For the CDR3, the DNA is TGTGCCAGCAGTTCCGAGAAGGGACAGAAAGCTTTCTTT.

The chain couples TRBV7-8 to TRBJ2-1; weak D call: TRBD2 (5 bases). The CDR3 consists of 15 residues. The V gene lost 6 bases and the J gene lost 4 bases, with 16 bases spanning the gap. CDR1 is SGHVS, CDR2 FQNEAQ, per germline. CDR3 sequence: CASRRTRGVYNEQFF. The CDR3 DNA is TGTGCCAGCAGACGTACTAGAGGAGTATACAATGAGCAGTTCTTC. Looking up the rest from reference TRBV7-8 and TRBJ2-1 gives the full variable domain: GAGVSQSPRYKVAKRGQDVALRCDPISGHVSLFWYQQALGQGPEFLTYFQNEAQLDKSGLPSDRFFAERPEGSVSTLKIQRTQQEDSAVYLCASRRTRGVYNEQFFGPGTRLTVL.

The chain carries TRBV28 and TRBJ2-7, with TRBD2 identical over 8 bases. The V gene's germline CDR1 is MDHEN and CDR2 SYDVKM. V shed 5 bases and J 3 bases; nucleotides not matched to a gene: 9. The CDR3 sequence is 15 residues long. The CDR3 coding sequence is TGTGCCAGCAGTGCGGGGGGTGTTGGTGGCTACGAGCAGTACTTC. Translated: CASSAGGVGGYEQYF.

This rearrangement joins TRBV6-5 to TRBJ2-7; D unclear. V gave up 4 bases and J gave up 6 bases, with 13 bases separating them. Germline V gives CDR1 MNHEY, CDR2 SVGAGI. The CDR3 runs 13 residues. The CDR3 nucleotides read TGTGCCAGCAGTTTCCCCGCTGCTCGCGAGCAGTACTTC. Protein sequence: CASSFPAAREQYF.

J is TRBJ1-1 and V is TRBV30; 7 bases align to TRBD1. The length of the CDR3 is 13 residues. Looked up from germline, CDR1 is GTSNPN and CDR2 is SVGIG (reference sequence). V was pared by 3 bases and J by 3 bases, with 4 bases of the junction left unmatched. The CDR3 nucleotides are TGTGCCTGGAGGATGCAGGGGGACACTGAAGCTTTCTTT. Amino acid sequence: CAWRMQGDTEAFF.

This chain joins TRBV28 and TRBJ2-7, with D unresolved. Germline lookup yields CDR1 MDHEN and CDR2 SYDVKM. The CDR3 loop spans 14 amino acids. V was shortened by 4 bases and J by 7 bases, with 17 bases between the two germline ends. Here the CDR3 DNA reads TGTGCCAGCAGTTCCCGACCATCCCCGCTGGAGCAGTACTTC. Translated, it gives CASSSRPSPLEQYF. Full variable domain (rest looked up from reference TRBV28 and TRBJ2-7): DVKVTQSSRYLVKRTGEKVFLECVQDMDHENMFWYRQDPGLGLRLIYFSYDVKMKEKGDIPEGYSVSREKKERFSLILESASTNQTSMYLCASSSRPSPLEQYFGPGTRLTVT.

This chain uses TRBV14 with TRBJ1-1; unclear D gene. This CDR3 is built from 13 residues. In germline, CDR1 is SGHDN, CDR2 FVKESK. With 9 bases removed from V and 3 bases from J, the gap between germline ends came to 14 bases. In DNA form, the CDR3 reads TGTGCCAGAGCGAGGGTTTTAGACACTGAAGCTTTCTTT. Its protein product is CARARVLDTEAFF.